This T cell receptor beta chain was captured in a study of breast tumors, draining lymph nodes, adjacent tissues. Each CDR3 protein gets one entry after TCRdb re-called the multiplex PCR reads with MiXCR. Here the sample spans some 150,000 distinct CDR3 sequences, about 22% being singletons. Breast cancer patients provided tissue from their axillary draining lymph nodes. This clonotype was found many times. The CDR3 sequence is 15 residues long. V was clipped by 6 bases and J by 5 bases; unmatched bases: 4. The germline gives CDR1 LNHNV, CDR2 YYDKDF (reference sequence). Source material: axillary lymph node tissue. The TCR was taken from a female donor with breast cancer. Some clones in this sample may be carry-over from other donors' samples. J is TRBJ2-2 and V is TRBV15; 12 bases fit TRBD2. CDR3 nucleotides: TGTGCCACCAGTCTAGCGGGAGGGAGGACCGGGGAGCTGTTTTTT. Translation: CATSLAGGRTGELFF.